This T cell receptor (beta chain) was sequenced for a study of T cells expressing NK-cell markers. TCRdb reprocessed the 5' RACE reads, keeping one entry per CDR3 protein, no DNA. Its clone listing holds around 280,000 distinct CDR3 sequences. This CDR3 spans 16 amino acids. In germline, CDR1 is ENHRY, CDR2 SYGVKD. Sequenced: blood T cells: a sorted CD56 or NKG2C T cell subset, CD4+ or CD8+ T cells, or bulk PBMC T cells (not recorded which). V and J are TRBV10-3 and TRBJ2-3. This TCR came from a young man in good health. The chain's CDR3 is CAIRDPTSRGTDTQYF.